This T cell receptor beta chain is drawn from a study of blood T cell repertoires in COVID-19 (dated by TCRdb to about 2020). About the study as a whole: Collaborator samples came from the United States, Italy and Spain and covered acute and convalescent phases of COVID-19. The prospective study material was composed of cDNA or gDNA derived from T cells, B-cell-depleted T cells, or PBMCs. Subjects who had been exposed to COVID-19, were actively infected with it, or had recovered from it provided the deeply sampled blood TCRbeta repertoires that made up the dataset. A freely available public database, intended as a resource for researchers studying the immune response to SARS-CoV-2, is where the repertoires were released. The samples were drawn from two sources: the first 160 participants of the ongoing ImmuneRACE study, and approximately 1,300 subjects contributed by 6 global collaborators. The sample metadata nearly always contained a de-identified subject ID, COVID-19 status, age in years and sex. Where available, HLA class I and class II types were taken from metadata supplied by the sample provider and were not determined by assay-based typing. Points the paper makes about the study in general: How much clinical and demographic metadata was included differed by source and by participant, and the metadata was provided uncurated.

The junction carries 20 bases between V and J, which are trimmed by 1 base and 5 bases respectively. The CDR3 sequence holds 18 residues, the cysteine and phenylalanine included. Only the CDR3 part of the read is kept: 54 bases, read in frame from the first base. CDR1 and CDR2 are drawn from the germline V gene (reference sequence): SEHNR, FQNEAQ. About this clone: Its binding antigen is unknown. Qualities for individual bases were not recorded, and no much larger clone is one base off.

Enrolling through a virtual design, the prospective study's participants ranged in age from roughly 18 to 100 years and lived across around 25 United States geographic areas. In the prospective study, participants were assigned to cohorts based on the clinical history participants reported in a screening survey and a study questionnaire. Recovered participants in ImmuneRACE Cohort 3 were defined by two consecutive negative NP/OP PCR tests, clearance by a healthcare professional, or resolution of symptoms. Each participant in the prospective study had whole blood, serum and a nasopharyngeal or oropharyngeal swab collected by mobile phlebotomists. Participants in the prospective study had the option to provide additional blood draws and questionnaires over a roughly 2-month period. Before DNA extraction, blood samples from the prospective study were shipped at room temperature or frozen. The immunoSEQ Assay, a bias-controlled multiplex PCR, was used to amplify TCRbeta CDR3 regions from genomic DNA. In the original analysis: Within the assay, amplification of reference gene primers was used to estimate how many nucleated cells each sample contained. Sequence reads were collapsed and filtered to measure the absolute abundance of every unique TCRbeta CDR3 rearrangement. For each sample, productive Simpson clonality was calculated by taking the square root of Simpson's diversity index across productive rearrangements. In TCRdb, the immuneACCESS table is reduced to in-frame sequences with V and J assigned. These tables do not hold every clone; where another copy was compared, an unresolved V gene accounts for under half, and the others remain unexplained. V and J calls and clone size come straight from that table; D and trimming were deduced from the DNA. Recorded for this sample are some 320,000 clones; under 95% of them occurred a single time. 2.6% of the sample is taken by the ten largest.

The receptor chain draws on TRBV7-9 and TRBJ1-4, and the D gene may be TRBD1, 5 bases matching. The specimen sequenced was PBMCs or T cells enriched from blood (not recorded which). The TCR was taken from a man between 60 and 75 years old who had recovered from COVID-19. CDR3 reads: CASSLVDGRDFSNEKLFF. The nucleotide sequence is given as TGTGCCAGCAGCTTAGTCGACGGCAGGGATTTTTCGAATGAAAAACTGTTTTTT. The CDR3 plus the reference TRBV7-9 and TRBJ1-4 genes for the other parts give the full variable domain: DTGVSQNPRHKITKRGQNVTFRCDPISEHNRLYWYRQTLGQGPEFLTYFQNEAQLEKSRLLSDRFSAERPKGSFSTLEIQRTEQGDSAMYLCASSLVDGRDFSNEKLFFGSGTQLSVL.